This T cell receptor beta chain was retrieved from a study of cytomegalovirus exposure and HLA in healthy donors. This CDR3 contains 12 residues. CDR1 and CDR2 (germline): SQVTM, ANQGSEA. Trimming at V came to 5 bases and at J to 2 bases, leaving 2 bases not matched to a gene. Amplification used 60 Vbeta primers and 13 Jbeta primers. Method: immunoSEQ multiplex PCR; TCRdb's copy keeps in-frame clones and lacks some. This specimen shows some 42,000 clones; the ten leading clones hold approximately 1.5%. This receptor was taken from a man younger than 45 in good health and CMV-seronegative. V and J are TRBV29-1 and TRBJ2-7; 8 bases fit TRBD1. Sequencing used PBMCs. CDR3 coding DNA: TGCAGCGTTAGGACAGGGACCTACGAGCAGTACTTC. Amino acid sequence: CSVRTGTYEQYF.